One T cell receptor beta chain is described in this entry. Its antigen is as yet unknown. The sample carries other DNA sequences with the same CDR3. Trimming took 5 bases from V and 1 from J; bases not matched to a gene: 6. This CDR3 is 16 amino acids long. Germline assignment: CDR1 MDHEN and CDR2 SYDVKM. Data came from immunoSEQ multiplex PCR; TCRdb stores just in-frame clones and leaves some out. This sample has around 700,000 clones, with around 72% found just once. The data originate from a study of shared clonotypes between healthy human individuals. Study-level background: Every donor yielded three CD4 naive, three CD4 memory, two CD8 naive and one CD8 memory plate.

Study-wide results and limits: Among the subsets, naive ones generally showed larger estimated richness than memory ones.

The sequenced sample was memory CD4+ T cells sorted from blood. This sample's subset: CD45RA-negative fraction. The origin of this receptor is a woman aged 30 to 39 in good health. The chain joins TRBV28 to TRBJ2-7; 12 bases fit TRBD1. CDR3 loop: CASSPPGQGASYEQYF. The CDR3 region has the DNA TGTGCCAGCAGTCCTCCGGGACAGGGGGCTTCCTACGAGCAGTACTTC. Complete variable domain (other parts from reference TRBV28 and TRBJ2-7): DVKVTQSSRYLVKRTGEKVFLECVQDMDHENMFWYRQDPGLGLRLIYFSYDVKMKEKGDIPEGYSVSREKKERFSLILESASTNQTSMYLCASSPPGQGASYEQYFGPGTRLTVT.